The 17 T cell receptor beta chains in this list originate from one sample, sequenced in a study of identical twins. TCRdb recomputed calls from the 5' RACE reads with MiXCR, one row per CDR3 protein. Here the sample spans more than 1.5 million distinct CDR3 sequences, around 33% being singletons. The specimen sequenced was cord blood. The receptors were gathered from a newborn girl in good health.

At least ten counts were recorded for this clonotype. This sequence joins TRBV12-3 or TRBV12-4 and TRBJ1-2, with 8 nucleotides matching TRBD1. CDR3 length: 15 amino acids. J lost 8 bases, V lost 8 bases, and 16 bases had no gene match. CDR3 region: CASHSQGARIGGYTF. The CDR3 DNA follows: TGTGCCAGCCATTCCCAGGGGGCTCGGATTGGCGGCTACACCTTC.

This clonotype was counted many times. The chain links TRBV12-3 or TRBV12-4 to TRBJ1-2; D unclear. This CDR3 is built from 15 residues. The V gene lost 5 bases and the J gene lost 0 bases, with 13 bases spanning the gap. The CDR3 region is CASSPRGAANYGYTF. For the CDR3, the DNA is TGTGCCAGCAGTCCCCGGGGAGCAGCTAACTATGGCTACACCTTC.

The CDR3 coding sequence is TGTGCCAGCAGTTTTGGACTAGCGGGGGCCCCACCAGTGCAGTTCTTC. Translation: CASSFGLAGAPPVQFF. V gene TRBV12-3 or TRBV12-4 combines with J gene TRBJ2-1, with 13 bases aligning to TRBD2. The ends lost 3 bases at V and 12 bases at J; junction bases unmatched: 11. The CDR3 totals 16 residues.

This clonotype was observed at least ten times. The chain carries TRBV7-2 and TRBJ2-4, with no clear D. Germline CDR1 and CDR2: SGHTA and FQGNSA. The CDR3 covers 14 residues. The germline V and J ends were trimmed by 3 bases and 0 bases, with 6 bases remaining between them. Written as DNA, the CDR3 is TGTGCCAGCAGCTTTAGCTTAGCCAAAAACATTCAGTACTTC. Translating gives CASSFSLAKNIQYF.

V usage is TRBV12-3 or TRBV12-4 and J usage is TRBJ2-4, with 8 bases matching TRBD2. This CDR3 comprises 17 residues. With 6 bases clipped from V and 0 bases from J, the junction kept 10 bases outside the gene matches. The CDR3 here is CASRPGGAGGAKNIQYF. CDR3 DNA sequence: TGTGCCAGCAGACCAGGAGGGGCGGGGGGAGCCAAAAACATTCAGTACTTC.

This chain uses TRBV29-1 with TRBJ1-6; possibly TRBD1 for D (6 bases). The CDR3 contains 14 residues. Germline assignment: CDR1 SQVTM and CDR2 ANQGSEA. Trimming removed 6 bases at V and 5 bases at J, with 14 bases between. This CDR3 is CSVAQGRDNSPLHF. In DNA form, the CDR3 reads TGCAGCGTGGCACAGGGAAGGGATAATTCACCCCTCCACTTT.

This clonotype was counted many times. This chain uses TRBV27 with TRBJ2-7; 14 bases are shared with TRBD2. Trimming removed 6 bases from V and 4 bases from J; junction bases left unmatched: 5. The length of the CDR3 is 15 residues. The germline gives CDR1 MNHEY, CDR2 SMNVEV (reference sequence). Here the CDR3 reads CASSPGLAGEYEQYF. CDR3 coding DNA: TGTGCCAGCAGCCCGGGACTAGCGGGAGAATACGAGCAGTACTTC.

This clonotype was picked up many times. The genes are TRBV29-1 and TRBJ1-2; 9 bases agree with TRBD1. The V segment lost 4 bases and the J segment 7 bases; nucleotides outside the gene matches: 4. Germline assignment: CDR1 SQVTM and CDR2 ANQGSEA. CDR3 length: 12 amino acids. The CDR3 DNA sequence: TGCAGCGTTGTTCAGGACAGGGGTGGCTACACCTTC. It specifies CSVVQDRGGYTF.

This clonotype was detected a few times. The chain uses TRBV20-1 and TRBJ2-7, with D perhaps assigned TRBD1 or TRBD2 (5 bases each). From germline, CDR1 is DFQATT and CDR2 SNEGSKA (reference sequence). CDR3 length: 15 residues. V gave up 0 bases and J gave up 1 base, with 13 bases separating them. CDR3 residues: CSARDPGWGSYEQYF. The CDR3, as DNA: TGCAGTGCTAGAGATCCAGGGTGGGGGTCCTACGAGCAGTACTTC.

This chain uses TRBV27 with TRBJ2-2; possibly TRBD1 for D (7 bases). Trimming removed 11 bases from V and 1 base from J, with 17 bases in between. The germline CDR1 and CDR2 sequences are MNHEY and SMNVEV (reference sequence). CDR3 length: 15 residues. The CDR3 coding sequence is TGTGCCTCAAGAGGCGGGACAGAGAACACCGGGGAGCTGTTTTTT. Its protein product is CASRGGTENTGELFF.

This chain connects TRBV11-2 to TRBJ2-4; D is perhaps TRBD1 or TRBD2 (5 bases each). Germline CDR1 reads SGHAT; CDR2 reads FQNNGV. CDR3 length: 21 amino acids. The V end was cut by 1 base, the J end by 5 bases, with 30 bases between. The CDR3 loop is CASSLVRQRRGAMARENIQYF. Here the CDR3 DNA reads TGTGCCAGCAGCTTAGTCCGACAGCGACGTGGAGCCATGGCGAGGGAAAACATTCAGTACTTC.

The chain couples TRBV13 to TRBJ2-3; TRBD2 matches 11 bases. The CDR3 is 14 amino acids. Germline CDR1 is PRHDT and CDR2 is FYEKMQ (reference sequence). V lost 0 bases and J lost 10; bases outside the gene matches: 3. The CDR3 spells CASSLGPSGRSQYF. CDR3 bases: TGTGCCAGCAGCTTAGGACCTAGCGGGAGGTCGCAGTATTTT.

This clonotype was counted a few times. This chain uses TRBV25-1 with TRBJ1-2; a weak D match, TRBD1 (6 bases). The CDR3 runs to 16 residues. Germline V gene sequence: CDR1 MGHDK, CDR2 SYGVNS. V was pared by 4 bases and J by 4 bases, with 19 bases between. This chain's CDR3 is CASSGYGTRYGYGYTF. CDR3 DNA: TGTGCCAGCAGTGGATACGGGACAAGGTACGGCTATGGCTACACCTTC.

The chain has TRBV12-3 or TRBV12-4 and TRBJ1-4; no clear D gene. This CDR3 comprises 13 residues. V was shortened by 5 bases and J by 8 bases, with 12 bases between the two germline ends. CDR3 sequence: CASSTQNPEKLFF. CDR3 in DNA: TGTGCCAGCAGTACCCAGAATCCCGAAAAACTGTTTTTT.

The CDR3 nucleotides are TGCGCCAGCAGCTTTCCCCCGGGACAGGGGGTTTATACTGAAGCTTTCTTT. Its translation is CASSFPPGQGVYTEAFF. V is TRBV5-1 and J is TRBJ1-1, with 11 bases aligning to TRBD1. The ends lost 2 bases at V and 5 bases at J; junction bases unmatched: 11. This CDR3 spans 17 amino acids. CDR1 is SGHRS, CDR2 YFSETQ, per germline.

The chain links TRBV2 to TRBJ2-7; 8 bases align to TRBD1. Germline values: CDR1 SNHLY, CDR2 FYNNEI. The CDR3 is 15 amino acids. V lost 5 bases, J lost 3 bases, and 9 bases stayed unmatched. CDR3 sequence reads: CASSREGQGVYEQYF. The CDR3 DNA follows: TGTGCCAGCAGTCGAGAAGGACAGGGAGTCTACGAGCAGTACTTC.

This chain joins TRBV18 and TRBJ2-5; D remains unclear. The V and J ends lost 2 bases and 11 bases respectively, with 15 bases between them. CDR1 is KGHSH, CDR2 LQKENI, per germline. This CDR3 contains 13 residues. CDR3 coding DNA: TGTGCCAGCTCACCATCACAGCCCAATGAGCAGTACTTC. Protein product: CASSPSQPNEQYF.